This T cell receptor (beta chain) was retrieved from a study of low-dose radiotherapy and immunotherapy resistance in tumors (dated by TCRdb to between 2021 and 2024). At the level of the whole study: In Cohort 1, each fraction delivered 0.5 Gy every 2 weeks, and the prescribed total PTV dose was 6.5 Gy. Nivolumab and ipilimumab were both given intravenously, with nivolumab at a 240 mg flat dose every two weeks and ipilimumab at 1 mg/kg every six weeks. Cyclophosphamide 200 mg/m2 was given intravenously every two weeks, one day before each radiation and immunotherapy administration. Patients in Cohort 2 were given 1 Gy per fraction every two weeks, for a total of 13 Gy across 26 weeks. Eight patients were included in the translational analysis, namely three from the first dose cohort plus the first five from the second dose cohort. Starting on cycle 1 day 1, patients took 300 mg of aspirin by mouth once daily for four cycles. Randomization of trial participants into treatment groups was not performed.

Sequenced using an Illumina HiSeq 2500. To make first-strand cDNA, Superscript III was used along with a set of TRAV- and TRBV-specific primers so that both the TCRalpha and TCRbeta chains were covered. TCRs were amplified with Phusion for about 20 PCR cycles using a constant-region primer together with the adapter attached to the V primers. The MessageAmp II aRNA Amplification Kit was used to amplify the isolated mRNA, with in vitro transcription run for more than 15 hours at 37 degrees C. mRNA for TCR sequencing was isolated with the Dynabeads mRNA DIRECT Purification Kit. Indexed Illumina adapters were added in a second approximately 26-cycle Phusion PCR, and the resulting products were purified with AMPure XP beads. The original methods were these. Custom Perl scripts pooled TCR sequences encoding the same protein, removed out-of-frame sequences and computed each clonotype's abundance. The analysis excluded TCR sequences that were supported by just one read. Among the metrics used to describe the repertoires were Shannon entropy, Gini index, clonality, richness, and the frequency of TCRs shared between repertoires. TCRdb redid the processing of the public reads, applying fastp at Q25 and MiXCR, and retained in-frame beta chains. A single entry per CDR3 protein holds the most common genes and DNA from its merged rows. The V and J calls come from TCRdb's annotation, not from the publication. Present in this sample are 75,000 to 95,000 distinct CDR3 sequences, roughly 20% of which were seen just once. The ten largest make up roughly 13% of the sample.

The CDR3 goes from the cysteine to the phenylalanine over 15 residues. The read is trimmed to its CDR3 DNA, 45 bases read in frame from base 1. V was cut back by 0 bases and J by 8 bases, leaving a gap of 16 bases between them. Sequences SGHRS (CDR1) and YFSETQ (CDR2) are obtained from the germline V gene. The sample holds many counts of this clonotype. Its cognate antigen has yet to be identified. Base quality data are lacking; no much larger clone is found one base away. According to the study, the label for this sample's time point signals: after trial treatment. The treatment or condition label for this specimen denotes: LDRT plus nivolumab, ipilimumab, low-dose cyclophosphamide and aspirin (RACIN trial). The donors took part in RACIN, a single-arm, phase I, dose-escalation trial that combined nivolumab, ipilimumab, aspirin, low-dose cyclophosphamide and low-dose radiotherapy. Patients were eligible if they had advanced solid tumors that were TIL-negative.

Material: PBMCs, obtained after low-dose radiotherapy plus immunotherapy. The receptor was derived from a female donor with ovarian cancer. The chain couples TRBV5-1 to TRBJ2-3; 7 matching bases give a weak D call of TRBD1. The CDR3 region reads CASSLAGGSPGTQYF. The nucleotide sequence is TGCGCCAGCAGCTTGGCAGGGGGGTCCCCTGGTACGCAGTATTTT.